The entry that follows covers one TCR beta chain sequence. The antigen remains undetermined. V gave up 4 bases and J gave up 7 bases, with 13 bases separating them. There are 13 residues in the CDR3. CDR1 is WNHNN, CDR2 SYGVQD, per germline (reference sequence). This sample stems from a study of T cell responses to AZD1222 COVID-19 vaccine. Findings and limits, study-wide: Females made up more of the donors, who were largely white British, and clonal diversity may have come out too low. The span of vaccine-associated CD4 TCRs extended across spike, with dominance at 160-218 and 743-854. Among those given AZD1222, only five to seven were seropositive at baseline.

TCRdb's table, derived via immunoSEQ multiplex PCR, lists solely in-frame clones and lacks some. The table records approximately 170,000 clones, roughly 94% of them present only once. This chain uses TRBV10-1 with TRBJ2-5; no clear D. The sequences come from peripheral blood, collected 28 days after the second AZD1222 dose. This sequence originates from an adult who received the AZD1222 COVID-19 vaccine. The DNA for the CDR3 is TGCGCCAGCAGTGCGGGCAGCAGTTGGACCCAGTACTTC. Translated: CASSAGSSWTQYF.